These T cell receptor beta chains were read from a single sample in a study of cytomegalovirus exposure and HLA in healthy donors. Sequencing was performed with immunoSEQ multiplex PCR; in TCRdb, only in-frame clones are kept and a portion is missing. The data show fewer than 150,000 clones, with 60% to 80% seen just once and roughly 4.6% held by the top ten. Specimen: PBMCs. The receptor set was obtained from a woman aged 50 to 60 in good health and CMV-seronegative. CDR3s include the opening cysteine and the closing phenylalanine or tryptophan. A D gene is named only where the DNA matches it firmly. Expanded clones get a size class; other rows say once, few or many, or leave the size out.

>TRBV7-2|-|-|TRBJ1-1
CASSLDVTPVTEAFF
TGTGCCAGCAGCTTAGATGTTACGCCAGTAACTGAAGCTTTCTTT
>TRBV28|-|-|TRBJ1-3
CASSGPGNTIYF
TGTGCCAGCAGTGGGCCTGGAAACACCATATATTTT
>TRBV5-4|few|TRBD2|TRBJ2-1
CASSLGTSSRDEQFF
TGTGCCAGCAGCCTCGGGACTAGCTCCCGGGATGAGCAGTTCTTC
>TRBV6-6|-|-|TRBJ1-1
CASVGGTEAFF
TGTGCCAGCGTGGGGGGTACTGAAGCTTTCTTT
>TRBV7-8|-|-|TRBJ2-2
CASSTPARDSTGELFF
TGTGCCAGCAGCACCCCAGCCAGGGACTCCACCGGGGAGCTGTTTTTT
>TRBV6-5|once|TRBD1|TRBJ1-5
CASGRQGGNQPQHF
TGTGCCAGCGGGCGACAGGGCGGCAATCAGCCCCAGCATTTT
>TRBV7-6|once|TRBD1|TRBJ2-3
CASSLRGIDTDTQYF
TGTGCCAGCAGCCTCAGGGGGATCGACACAGATACGCAGTATTTT
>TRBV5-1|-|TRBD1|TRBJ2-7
CASSSSGTGDEQYF
TGCGCCAGCAGCTCATCCGGGACAGGGGACGAGCAGTACTTC
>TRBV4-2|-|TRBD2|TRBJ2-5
CASSPTSGGGETQYF
TGTGCCAGCAGTCCGACTAGCGGGGGCGGGGAGACCCAGTACTTC
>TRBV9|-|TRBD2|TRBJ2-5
CASSARLAVDLTETQYF
TGTGCCAGCAGCGCCCGACTAGCGGTGGATTTAACAGAGACCCAGTACTTC
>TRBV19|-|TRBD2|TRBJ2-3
CASGLAGGPFTDTQYF
TGTGCCAGTGGACTAGCGGGGGGGCCCTTCACAGATACGCAGTATTTT
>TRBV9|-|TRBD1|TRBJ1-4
CASSARTGYGEKLFF
TGTGCCAGCAGCGCCCGGACAGGCTATGGGGAAAAACTGTTTTTT
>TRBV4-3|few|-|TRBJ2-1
CASSLQVLGRYNEQFF
TGCGCCAGCAGCCTTCAGGTACTAGGCCGATACAATGAGCAGTTCTTC
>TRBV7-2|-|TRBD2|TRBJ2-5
CASSQTSETQYF
TGTGCCAGCAGCCAGACTAGCGAGACCCAGTACTTC
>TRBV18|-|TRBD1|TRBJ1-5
CASSLTGDGQPQHF
TGTGCCAGCTCATTAACAGGGGATGGTCAGCCCCAGCATTTT
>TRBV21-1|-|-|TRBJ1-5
CASSKVRVELKSNQPQHF
TGTGCCAGCAGCAAAGTCCGGGTTGAATTGAAGAGCAATCAGCCCCAGCATTTT
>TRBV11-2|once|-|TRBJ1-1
CASSLAHQTQEAFF
TGTGCCAGCAGCTTAGCCCACCAGACTCAGGAAGCTTTCTTT
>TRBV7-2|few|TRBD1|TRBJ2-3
CASRGQGTDTQYF
TGTGCCAGCAGAGGACAGGGCACAGATACGCAGTATTTT
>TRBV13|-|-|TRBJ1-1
CASSPGAATEAFF
TGTGCCAGCAGTCCAGGGGCCGCCACTGAAGCTTTCTTT
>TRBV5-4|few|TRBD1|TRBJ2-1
CASSWSGTGGQQFF
TGTGCCAGCAGCTGGTCCGGGACAGGGGGCCAGCAGTTCTTC
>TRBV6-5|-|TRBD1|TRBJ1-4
CASSAYRGANEKLFF
TGTGCCAGCAGTGCGTACAGGGGGGCTAATGAAAAACTGTTTTTT
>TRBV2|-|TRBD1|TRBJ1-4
CASSDQGVREKLFF
TGTGCCAGCAGTGATCAGGGGGTGCGTGAAAAACTGTTTTTT
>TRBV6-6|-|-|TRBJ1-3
CASSTGKQAGGTIYF
TGTGCCAGCAGCACAGGGAAACAGGCCGGCGGCACCATATATTTT
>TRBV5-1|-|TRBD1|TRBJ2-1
CASSLFGTGLYNEQFF
TGCGCCAGCAGCTTGTTCGGGACAGGGCTTTACAATGAGCAGTTCTTC
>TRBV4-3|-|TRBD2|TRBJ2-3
CASSVGLADSTDTQYF
TGCGCCAGCAGCGTGGGACTAGCGGATAGCACAGATACGCAGTATTTT
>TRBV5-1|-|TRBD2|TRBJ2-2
CASSLALAGVTGELFF
TGCGCCAGCAGCTTGGCCCTAGCGGGGGTTACCGGGGAGCTGTTTTTT
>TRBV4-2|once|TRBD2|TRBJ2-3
CASSQGLLAGGPQSTDTQYF
TGTGCCAGCAGCCAAGGGTTACTAGCGGGGGGGCCGCAGAGCACAGATACGCAGTATTTT
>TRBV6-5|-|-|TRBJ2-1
CASSYSRDSSEQFF
TGTGCCAGCAGTTACTCTAGGGACTCTAGTGAGCAGTTCTTC
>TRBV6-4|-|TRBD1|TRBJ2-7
CASSDSDRGEQYF
TGTGCCAGCAGTGACTCGGACAGGGGCGAGCAGTACTTC
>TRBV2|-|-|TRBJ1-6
CASSGNRDSPLHF
TGTGCCAGCAGTGGCAACAGGGATTCACCCCTCCACTTT
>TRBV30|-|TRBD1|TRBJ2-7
CAWSPRDRGREQYF
TGTGCCTGGAGTCCACGGGACAGGGGGCGCGAGCAGTACTTC
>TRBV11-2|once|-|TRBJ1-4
CASSLSPDRDEKLFF
TGTGCCAGCAGCTTGTCTCCGGACAGAGATGAAAAACTGTTTTTT
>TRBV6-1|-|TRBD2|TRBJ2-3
CASSEGTSGGRTDTQYF
TGTGCCAGCAGTGAGGGGACTAGCGGGGGACGCACAGATACGCAGTATTTT
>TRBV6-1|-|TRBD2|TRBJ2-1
CASSTLAGGPNEQFF
TGTGCCAGCAGTACACTAGCGGGGGGGCCTAATGAGCAGTTCTTC
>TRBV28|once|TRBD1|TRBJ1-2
CASGQGRPYGYTF
TGTGCCAGCGGACAGGGTCGACCCTATGGCTACACCTTC
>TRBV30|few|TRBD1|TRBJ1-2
CAWSGDRVNYGYTF
TGTGCCTGGAGTGGGGACAGGGTAAACTATGGCTACACCTTC
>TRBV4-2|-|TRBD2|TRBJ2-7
CASSQVLAGGEQYF
TGTGCCAGCAGCCAAGTACTAGCGGGGGGCGAGCAGTACTTC
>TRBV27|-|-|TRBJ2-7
CASSPSVYEQYF
TGTGCCAGCAGTCCTAGCGTATACGAGCAGTACTTC
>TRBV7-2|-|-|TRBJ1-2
CASSLLTVNYGYTF
TGTGCCAGCAGCTTACTAACAGTGAACTATGGCTACACCTTC
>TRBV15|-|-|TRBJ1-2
CATSRAVLDYGYTF
TGTGCCACCAGCAGAGCGGTACTGGACTATGGCTACACCTTC
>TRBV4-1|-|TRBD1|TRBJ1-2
CASSQRMGRGNYGYTF
TGCGCCAGCAGCCAAAGAATGGGCAGGGGGAACTATGGCTACACCTTC
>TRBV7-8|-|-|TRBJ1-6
CASSLAGPGGSPLHF
TGTGCCAGCAGCTTAGCGGGCCCCGGGGGTTCACCCCTCCACTTT
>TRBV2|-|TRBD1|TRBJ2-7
CARSGQATEQYF
TGTGCCAGGTCGGGACAGGCTACCGAGCAGTACTTC
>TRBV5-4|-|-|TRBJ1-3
CASSPGKSSGNTIYF
TGTGCCAGCAGCCCTGGTAAGAGCTCTGGAAACACCATATATTTT
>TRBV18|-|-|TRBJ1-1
CASSPLGRETEAFF
TGTGCCAGCTCACCACTGGGGAGGGAGACTGAAGCTTTCTTT
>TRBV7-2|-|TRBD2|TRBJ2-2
CATRLAGGPGELFF
TGTGCCACCAGACTAGCGGGGGGGCCCGGGGAGCTGTTTTTT
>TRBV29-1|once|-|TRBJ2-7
CSAGVQSYEQYF
TGCAGCGCAGGGGTTCAATCCTACGAGCAGTACTTC
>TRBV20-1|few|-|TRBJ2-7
CSARDLYEQYF
TGCAGTGCTAGAGATCTTTACGAGCAGTACTTC
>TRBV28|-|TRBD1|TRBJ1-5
CASSSPGQDPNQPQHF
TGTGCCAGCAGTTCGCCCGGACAGGACCCAAATCAGCCCCAGCATTTT
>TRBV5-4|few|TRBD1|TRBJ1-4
CASSPGQGVGLAKLFF
TGTGCCAGCAGCCCCGGACAGGGTGTAGGTCTGGCAAAACTGTTTTTT
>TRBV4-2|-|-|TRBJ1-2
CASSSAGTNYGYTF
TGTGCCAGCAGCTCGGCAGGGACTAACTATGGCTACACCTTC
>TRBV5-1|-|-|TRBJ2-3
CASSLGGAGGTDTQYF
TGCGCCAGCAGCTTGGGGGGGGCAGGGGGAACAGATACGCAGTATTTT
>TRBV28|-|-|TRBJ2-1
CASSLGRLTINEQFF
TGTGCCAGCAGTTTAGGGCGCCTAACAATCAATGAGCAGTTCTTC
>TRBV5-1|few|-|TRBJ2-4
CASSFGSGSDIQYF
-
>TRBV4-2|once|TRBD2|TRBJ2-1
CASSQDVDGLAAFF
TGTGCCAGCAGCCAAGATGTCGATGGACTAGCGGCGTTCTTC
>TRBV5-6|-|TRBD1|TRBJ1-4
CASSPGQGNEKLFF
TGTGCCAGCAGCCCTGGACAGGGGAACGAAAAACTGTTTTTT
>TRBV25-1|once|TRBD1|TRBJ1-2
CASSAPGQGALPNTF
TGTGCCAGCAGCGCACCGGGACAGGGGGCGCTTCCAAACACCTTC
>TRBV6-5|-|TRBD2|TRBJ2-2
CASRPGGEDTGELFF
TGTGCCAGCAGACCCGGGGGGGAGGACACCGGGGAGCTGTTTTTT
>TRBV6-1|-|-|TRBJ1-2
CASSESGFYGYTF
TGTGCCAGCAGTGAATCAGGATTCTATGGCTACACCTTC
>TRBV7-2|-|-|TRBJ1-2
CASSLGGGLDGYTF
TGTGCCAGCAGCTTAGGCGGGGGACTAGATGGCTACACCTTC